The TCR beta chain described here comes from a study of CD8 T cells in Susac syndrome. CD8+ and CD4+ blood T cells underwent TCR beta sequencing. RNA in amounts of roughly 0.5 to 1 ug was reverse transcribed with random hexamers. TCRdb passed the immunoSEQ multiplex PCR reads through MiXCR, listing each CDR3 protein once. In the table there are roughly 250,000 distinct CDR3 sequences, 90% to 97% of which are singletons. The germline gives CDR1 KGHSH, CDR2 LQKENI. The V segment lost 0 bases and the J segment 0 bases; nucleotides outside the gene matches: 4. The CDR3 extends over 16 amino acids. The receptor comes from a human donor with Susac syndrome. Sequenced material: CD4+ T cells from PBMCs. This rearrangement joins TRBV18 to TRBJ2-7; TRBD1 matches at 8 bases. Here the CDR3 reads CASSPPTGQASYEQYF. In DNA form, the CDR3 reads TGTGCCAGCTCACCACCAACGGGACAGGCCTCCTACGAGCAGTACTTC.